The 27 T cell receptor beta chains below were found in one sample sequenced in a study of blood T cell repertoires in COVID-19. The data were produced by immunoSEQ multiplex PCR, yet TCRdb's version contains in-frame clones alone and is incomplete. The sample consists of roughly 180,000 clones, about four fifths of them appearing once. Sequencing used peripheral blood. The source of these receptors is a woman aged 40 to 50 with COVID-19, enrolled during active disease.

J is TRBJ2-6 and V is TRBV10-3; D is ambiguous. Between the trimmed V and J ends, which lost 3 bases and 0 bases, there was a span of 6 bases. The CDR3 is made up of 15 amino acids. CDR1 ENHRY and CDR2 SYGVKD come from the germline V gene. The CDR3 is CAISDSVSGANVLTF. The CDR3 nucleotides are TGTGCCATCAGTGATAGTGTCTCTGGGGCCAACGTCCTGACTTTC.

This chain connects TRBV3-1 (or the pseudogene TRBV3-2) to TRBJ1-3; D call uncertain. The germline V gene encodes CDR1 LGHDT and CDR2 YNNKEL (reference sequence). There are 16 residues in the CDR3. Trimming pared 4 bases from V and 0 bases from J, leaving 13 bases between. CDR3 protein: CASSLWRVTSGNTIYF. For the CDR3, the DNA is TGTGCCAGCAGCCTCTGGAGGGTCACCTCTGGAAACACCATATATTTT.

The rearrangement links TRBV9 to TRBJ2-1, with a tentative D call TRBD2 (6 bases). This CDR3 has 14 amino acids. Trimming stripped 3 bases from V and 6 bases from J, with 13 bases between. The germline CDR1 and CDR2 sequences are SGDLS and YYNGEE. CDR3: CASSGMTSGNEQFF. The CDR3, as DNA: TGTGCCAGCAGCGGAATGACTAGTGGCAATGAGCAGTTCTTC. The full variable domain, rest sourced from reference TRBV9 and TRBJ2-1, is DSGVTQTPKHLITATGQRVTLRCSPRSGDLSVYWYQQSLDQGLQFLIQYYNGEERAKGNILERFSAQQFPDLHSELNLSSLELGDSALYFCASSGMTSGNEQFFGPGTRLTVL.

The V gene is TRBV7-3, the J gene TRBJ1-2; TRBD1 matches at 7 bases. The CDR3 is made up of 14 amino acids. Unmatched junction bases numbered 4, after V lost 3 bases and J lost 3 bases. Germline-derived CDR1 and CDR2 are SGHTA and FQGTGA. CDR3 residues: CASSFTGDDYGYTF. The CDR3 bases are TGTGCCAGCAGCTTCACAGGGGACGACTATGGCTACACCTTC.

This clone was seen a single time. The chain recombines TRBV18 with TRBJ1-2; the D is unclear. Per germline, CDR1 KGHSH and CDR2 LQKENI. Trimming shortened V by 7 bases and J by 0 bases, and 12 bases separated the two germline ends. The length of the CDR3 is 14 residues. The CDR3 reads CASWSTKSNYGYTF. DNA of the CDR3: TGTGCCAGCTGGTCTACGAAATCTAACTATGGCTACACCTTC.

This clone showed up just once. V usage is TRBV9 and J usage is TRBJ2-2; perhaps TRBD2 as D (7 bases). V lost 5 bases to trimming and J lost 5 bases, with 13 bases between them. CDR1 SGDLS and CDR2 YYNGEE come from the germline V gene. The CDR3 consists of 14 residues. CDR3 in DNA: TGTGCCAGCAGGGGGGGGCCCCATACCGGGGAGCTGTTTTTT. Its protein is CASRGGPHTGELFF.

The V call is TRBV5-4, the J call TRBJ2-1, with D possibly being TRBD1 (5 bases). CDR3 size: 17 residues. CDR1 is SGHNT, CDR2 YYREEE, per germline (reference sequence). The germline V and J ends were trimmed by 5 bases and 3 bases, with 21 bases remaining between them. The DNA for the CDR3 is TGTGCCAGCAGAGACAAAGGAGAAGGGGCCAACTACAATGAGCAGTTCTTC. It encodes CASRDKGEGANYNEQFF.

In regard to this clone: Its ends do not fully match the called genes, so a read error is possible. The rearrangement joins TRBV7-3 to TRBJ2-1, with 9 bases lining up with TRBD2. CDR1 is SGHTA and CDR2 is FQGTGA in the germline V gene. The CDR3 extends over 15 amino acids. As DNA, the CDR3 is TGTGCCAGCAGCCCGCGGGGGGGCTCCCACAATGAGCAGTTCTTC. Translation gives CASSPRGGSHNEQFF.

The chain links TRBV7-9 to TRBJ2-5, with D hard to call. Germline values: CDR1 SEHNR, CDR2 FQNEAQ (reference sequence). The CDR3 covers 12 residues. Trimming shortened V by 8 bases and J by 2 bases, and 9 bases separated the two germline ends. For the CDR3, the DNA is TGTGCCAGCCTTGAGAATCAAGAGACCCAGTACTTC. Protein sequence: CASLENQETQYF. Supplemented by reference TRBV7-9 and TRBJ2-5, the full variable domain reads DTGVSQNPRHKITKRGQNVTFRCDPISEHNRLYWYRQTLGQGPEFLTYFQNEAQLEKSRLLSDRFSAERPKGSFSTLEIQRTEQGDSAMYLCASLENQETQYFGPGTRLLVL.

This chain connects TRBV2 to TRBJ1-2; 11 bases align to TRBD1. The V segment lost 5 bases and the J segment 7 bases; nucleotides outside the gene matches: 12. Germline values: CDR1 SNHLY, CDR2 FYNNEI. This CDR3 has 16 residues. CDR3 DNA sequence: TGTGCCAGCAGTCGTAGCCGCGGACAGGGGGCAAGTGGCTACACCTTC. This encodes CASSRSRGQGASGYTF.

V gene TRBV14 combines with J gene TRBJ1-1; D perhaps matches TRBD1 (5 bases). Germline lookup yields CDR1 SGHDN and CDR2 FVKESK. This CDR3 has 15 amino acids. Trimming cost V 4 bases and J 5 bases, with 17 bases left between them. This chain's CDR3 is CASSPRQNPRTEAFF. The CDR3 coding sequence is TGTGCCAGCAGCCCTCGACAGAATCCGAGGACTGAAGCTTTCTTT.

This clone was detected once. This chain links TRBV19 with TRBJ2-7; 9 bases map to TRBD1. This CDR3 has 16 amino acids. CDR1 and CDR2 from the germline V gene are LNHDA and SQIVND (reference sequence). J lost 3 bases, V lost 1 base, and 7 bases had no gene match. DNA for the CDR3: TGTGCCAGTAGTATAGCAGGGACAGGGTTCCTCTACGAGCAGTACTTC. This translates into CASSIAGTGFLYEQYF.

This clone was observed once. CDR3: CASLPGGTGELFF. The CDR3 DNA follows: TGTGCCAGCCTACCCGGGGGGACCGGGGAGCTGTTTTTT. This sequence joins TRBV7-9 and TRBJ2-2; 7 bases are shared with TRBD2. The V gene's germline CDR1 is SEHNR and CDR2 FQNEAQ (reference sequence). V was pared by 8 bases and J by 5 bases, with 5 bases of the junction left unmatched. This CDR3 has 13 residues.

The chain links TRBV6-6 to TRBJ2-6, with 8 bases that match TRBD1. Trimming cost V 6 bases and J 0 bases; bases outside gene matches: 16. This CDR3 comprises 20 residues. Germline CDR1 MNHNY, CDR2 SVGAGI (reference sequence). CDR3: CASSPIIWQGAFSGANVLTF. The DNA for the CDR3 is TGTGCCAGCAGCCCCATTATTTGGCAGGGGGCGTTCTCTGGGGCCAACGTCCTGACTTTC.

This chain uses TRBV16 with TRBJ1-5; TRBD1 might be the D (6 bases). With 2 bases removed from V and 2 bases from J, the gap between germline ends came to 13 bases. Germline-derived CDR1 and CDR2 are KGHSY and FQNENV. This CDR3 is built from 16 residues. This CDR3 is CASSQPWGGRNQPQHF. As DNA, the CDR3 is TGTGCCAGCAGCCAACCTTGGGGGGGGCGCAATCAGCCCCAGCATTTT.

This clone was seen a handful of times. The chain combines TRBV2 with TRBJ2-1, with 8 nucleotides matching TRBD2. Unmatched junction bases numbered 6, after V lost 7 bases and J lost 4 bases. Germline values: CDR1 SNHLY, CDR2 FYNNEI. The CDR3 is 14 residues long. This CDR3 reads CASKIAGKYNEQFF. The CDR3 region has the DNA TGTGCCAGCAAGATAGCGGGGAAATACAATGAGCAGTTCTTC.

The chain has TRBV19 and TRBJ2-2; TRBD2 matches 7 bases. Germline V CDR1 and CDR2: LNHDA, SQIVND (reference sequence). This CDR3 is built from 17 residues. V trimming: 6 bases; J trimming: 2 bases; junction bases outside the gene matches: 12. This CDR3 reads CASRPSASGTNTGELFF. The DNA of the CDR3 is TGTGCCAGTAGACCCTCGGCTAGCGGAACAAACACCGGGGAGCTGTTTTTT.

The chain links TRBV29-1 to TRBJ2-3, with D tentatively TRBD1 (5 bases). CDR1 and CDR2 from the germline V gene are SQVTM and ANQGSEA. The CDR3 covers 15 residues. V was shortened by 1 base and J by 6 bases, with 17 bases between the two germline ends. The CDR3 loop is CSVEGTGSRADTQYF. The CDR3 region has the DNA TGCAGCGTTGAAGGTACAGGATCGCGTGCGGATACGCAGTATTTT.

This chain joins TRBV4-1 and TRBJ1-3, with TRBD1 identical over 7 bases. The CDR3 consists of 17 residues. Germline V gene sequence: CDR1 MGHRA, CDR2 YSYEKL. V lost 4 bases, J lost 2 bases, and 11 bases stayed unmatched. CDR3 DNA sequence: TGCGCCAGCAGCCGAACCGACAGGGACTCAACTGGAAACACCATATATTTT. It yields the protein CASSRTDRDSTGNTIYF.

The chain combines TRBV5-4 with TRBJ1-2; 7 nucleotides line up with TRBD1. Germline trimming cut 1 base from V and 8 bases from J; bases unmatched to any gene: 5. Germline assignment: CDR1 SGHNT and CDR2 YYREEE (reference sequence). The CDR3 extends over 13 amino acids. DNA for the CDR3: TGTGCCAGCAGCTTGCCCCGGGACAGCGGCTACACCTTC. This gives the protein CASSLPRDSGYTF.

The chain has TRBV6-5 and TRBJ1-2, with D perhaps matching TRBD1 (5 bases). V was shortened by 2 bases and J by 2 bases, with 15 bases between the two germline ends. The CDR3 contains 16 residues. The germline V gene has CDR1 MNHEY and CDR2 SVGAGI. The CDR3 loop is CASSYSLTAINYGYTF. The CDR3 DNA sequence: TGTGCCAGCAGTTACAGTTTGACAGCTATAAACTATGGCTACACCTTC.

In nucleotides, the CDR3 is TGTGCCAGCAGCTTGGAACGAGGCCGGACTGAAGCTTTCTTT. It yields the protein CASSLERGRTEAFF. The rearrangement uses TRBV5-4 and TRBJ1-1; D remains unclear. CDR1 and CDR2 (germline): SGHNT, YYREEE (reference sequence). Between the trimmed V and J ends, which lost 0 bases and 5 bases, there was a span of 11 bases. The length of the CDR3 is 14 residues.

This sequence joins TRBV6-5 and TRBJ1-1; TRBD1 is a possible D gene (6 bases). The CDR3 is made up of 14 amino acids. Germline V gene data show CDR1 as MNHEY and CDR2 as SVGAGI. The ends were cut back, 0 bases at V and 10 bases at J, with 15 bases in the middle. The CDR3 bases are TGTGCCAGCAGTTACTCGTCGGGGGGCGAGTCAGCTTTCTTT. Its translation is CASSYSSGGESAFF.

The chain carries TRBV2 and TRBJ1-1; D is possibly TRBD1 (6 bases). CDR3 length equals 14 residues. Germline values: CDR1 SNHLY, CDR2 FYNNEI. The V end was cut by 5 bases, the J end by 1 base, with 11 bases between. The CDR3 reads CASSPGHQNTEAFF. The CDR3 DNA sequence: TGTGCCAGCAGTCCGGGACACCAGAACACTGAAGCTTTCTTT.

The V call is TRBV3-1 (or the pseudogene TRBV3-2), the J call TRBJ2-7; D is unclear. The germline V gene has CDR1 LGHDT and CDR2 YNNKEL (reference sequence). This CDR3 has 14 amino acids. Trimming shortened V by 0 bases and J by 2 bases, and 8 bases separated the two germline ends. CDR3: CASSQDFSPYEQYF. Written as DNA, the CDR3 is TGTGCCAGCAGCCAAGATTTTAGCCCCTACGAGCAGTACTTC.

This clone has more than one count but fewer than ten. The CDR3 reads CASSRDSNQPQHF. CDR3 nucleotide sequence: TGTGCCAGCAGCCGGGACAGTAATCAGCCCCAGCATTTT. The V and J genes are TRBV6-2 or TRBV6-3 and TRBJ1-5, with 7 nucleotides matching TRBD1. The V and J ends lost 6 bases and 4 bases, in that order; junction bases with no gene match: 3. CDR3 length equals 13 residues. Germline loops: CDR1 MNHEY, CDR2 SVGEGT.

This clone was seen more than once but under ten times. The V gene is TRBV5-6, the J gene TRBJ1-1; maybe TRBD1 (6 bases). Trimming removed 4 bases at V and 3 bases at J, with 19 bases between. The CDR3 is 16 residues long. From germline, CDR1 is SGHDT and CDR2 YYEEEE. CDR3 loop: CASSTTPTGVYTEAFF. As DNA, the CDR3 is TGTGCCAGCAGCACCACTCCGACAGGAGTGTACACTGAAGCTTTCTTT.